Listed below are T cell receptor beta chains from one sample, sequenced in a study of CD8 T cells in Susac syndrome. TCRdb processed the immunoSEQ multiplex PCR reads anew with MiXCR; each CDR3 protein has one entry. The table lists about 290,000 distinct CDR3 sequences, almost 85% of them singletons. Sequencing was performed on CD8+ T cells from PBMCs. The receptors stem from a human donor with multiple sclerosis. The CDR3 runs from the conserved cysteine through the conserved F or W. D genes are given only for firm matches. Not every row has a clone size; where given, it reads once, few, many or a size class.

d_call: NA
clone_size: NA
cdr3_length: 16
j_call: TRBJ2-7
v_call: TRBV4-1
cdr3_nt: TGCGCCAGCAGCCCTACGGGAGCAGGGGGGTTCGGCGAGCAGTACTTC
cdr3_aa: CASSPTGAGGFGEQYF

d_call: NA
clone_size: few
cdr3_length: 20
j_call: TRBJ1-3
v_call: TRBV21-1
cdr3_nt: TGTGCCAGCAGCAAAGCTGGAGGGCCAGACCCGGTTCTCGGTAGAAACACCATATATTTT
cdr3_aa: CASSKAGGPDPVLGRNTIYF

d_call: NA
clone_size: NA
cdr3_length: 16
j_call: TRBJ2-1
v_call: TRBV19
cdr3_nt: TGTGCCAGTACCGGTCCGGGAAGATTCTCCTACAATGAGCAGTTCTTC
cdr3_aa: CASTGPGRFSYNEQFF

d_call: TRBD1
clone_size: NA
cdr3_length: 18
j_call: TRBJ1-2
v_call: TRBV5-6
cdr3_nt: TGTGCCAGCAGCCTTACACCGGGACAGGGGGCGCGGACCTATGGCTACACCTTC
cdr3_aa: CASSLTPGQGARTYGYTF

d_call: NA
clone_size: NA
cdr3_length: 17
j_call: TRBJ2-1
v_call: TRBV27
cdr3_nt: TGTGCCAGCAGTTCCCCCCCGGTTGGAGCCAGCTACAATGAGCAGTTCTTC
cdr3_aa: CASSSPPVGASYNEQFF

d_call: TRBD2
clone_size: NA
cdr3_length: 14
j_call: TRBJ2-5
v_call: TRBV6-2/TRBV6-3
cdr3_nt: TGTGCCAGCAGCAGGACTAGGTTGAAAGAGACCCAGTACTTC
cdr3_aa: CASSRTRLKETQYF

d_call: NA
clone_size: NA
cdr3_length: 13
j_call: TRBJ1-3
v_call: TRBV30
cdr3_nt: TGTGCCTGGAGCTGGGGGCCTGGAAACACCATATATTTT
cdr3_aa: CAWSWGPGNTIYF

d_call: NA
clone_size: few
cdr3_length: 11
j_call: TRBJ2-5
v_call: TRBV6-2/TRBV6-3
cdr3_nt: TGTGCCAGCAGTACCAGCCTGCCCCAGTACTTC
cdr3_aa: CASSTSLPQYF

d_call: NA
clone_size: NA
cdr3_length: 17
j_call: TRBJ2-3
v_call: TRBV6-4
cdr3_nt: TGTGCCAGCATTATGATGCCAGGACAACATGGGGCAGATACGCAGTATTTT
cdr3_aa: CASIMMPGQHGADTQYF

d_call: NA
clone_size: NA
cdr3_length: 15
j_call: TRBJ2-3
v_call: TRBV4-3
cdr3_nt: TGCGCCAGCAGCCAAGATGCACAGATCACAGATACGCAGTATTTT
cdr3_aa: CASSQDAQITDTQYF

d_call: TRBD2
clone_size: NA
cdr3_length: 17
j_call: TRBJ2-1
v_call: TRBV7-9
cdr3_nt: TGTGCCAGCAGCTTAGTCCTAGCGGGAGGGCCACACAATGAGCAGTTCTTC
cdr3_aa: CASSLVLAGGPHNEQFF

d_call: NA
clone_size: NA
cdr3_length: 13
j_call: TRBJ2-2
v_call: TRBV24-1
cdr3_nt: TGTGCCACCAGTGATAAGAACACCGGGGAGCTGTTTTTT
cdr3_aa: CATSDKNTGELFF

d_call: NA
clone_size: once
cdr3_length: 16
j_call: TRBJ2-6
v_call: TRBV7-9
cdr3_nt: TGTGCCAGCAGCCCCAGTAGGTTCTCTGGGGCCAACGTCCTGACTTTC
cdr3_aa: CASSPSRFSGANVLTF

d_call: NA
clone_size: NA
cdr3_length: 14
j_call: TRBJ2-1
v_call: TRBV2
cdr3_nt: TGTGCCAGCAGTGCTAGCGTGGCCTACAATGAGCAGTTCTTC
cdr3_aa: CASSASVAYNEQFF

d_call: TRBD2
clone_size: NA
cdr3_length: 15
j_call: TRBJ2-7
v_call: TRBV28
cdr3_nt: TGTGCCAGCAGTTTTAATAGAGCGGGAGACTACGAGCAGTACTTC
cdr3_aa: CASSFNRAGDYEQYF

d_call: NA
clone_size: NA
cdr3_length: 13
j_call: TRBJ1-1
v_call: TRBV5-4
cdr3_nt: TGTGCCAGCAGCGAATCGATCTCTACTGAAGCTTTCTTT
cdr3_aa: CASSESISTEAFF

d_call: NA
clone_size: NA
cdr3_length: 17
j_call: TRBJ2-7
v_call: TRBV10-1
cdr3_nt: TGCGCCAGCAGTCCGGAGCGGGTGGACTACCTCTCCTACGAGCAGTACTTC
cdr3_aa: CASSPERVDYLSYEQYF

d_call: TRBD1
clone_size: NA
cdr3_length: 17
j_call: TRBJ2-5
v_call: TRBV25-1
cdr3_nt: TGTGCCAGCAGTGACACCCCCGGGACAGGGGCCGATGAGACCCAGTACTTC
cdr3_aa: CASSDTPGTGADETQYF

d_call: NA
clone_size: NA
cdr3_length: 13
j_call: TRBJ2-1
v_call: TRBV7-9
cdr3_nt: TGTGCCACAAGAGGGGGGGTCTACAATGAGCAGTTCTTC
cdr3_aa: CATRGGVYNEQFF

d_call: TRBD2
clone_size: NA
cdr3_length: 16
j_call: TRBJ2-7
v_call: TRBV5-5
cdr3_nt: TGTGCCAGCAGCTCGCATAGCGGGAGTGGGACCTACGAGCAGTACTTC
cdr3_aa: CASSSHSGSGTYEQYF

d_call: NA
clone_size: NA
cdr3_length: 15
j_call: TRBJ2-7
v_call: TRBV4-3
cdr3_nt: TGCGCCAGCAGCCCCAGGTCTAGGGGTATATACGAGCAGTACTTC
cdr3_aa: CASSPRSRGIYEQYF

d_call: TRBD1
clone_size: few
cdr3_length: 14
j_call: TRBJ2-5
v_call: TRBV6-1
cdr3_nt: TGTGCCAGCAGTACGCGGACAGGGAGGGAGACCCAGTACTTC
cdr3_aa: CASSTRTGRETQYF

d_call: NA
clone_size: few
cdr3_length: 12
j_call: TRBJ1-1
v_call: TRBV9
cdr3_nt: TGTGCCAGCAGCGGGCAGGGGACTGAAGCTTTCTTT
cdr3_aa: CASSGQGTEAFF

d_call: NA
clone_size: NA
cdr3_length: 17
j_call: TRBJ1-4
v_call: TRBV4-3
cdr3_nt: TGCGCCAGCAGCCAAGATGCATTGGCAGGAACTAATGAAAAACTGTTTTTT
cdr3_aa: CASSQDALAGTNEKLFF

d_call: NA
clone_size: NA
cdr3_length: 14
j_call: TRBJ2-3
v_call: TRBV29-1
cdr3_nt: TGCAGCGCGGAAGGTGACTTTAGCACAGATACGCAGTATTTT
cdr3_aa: CSAEGDFSTDTQYF

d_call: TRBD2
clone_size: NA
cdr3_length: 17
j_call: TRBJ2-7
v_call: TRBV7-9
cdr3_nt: TGTGCCAGCAGCCCTCGGACTAGCGGGAGCAGGCCGAACGAGCAGTACTTC
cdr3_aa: CASSPRTSGSRPNEQYF